This T cell receptor (beta chain) was recovered during a study of blood T cell repertoires in COVID-19. Study in general: From the United States, Italy and Spain came samples of acute and convalescent COVID-19.

The germline V gene encodes CDR1 SGHTS and CDR2 YDEGEE. CDR3 length equals 16 residues. J gave up 4 bases and V 1 base, and 7 bases lay outside the gene matches. Sequenced by immunoSEQ multiplex PCR; TCRdb stores in-frame clones only, minus some. The table includes 200,000 to 250,000 clones, roughly four fifths detected once. Input material: PBMCs or T cells enriched from blood (not recorded which). V and J are TRBV5-8 and TRBJ2-5; the match to TRBD2 covers 10 bases. The clonotype was recovered from a woman in her forties or fifties who had been exposed to COVID-19. The CDR3 sequence is CASSLTSGDPPETQYF. CDR3 in DNA: TGTGCCAGCAGCTTGACTAGCGGGGATCCACCAGAGACCCAGTACTTC.